The clone carrying this T cell receptor (beta chain) showed up many times. Its target is unknown. This sample was taken from a study of metastatic and nonmetastatic thyroid tumors. Study context: A comparison of repertoires was made across blood and tumor or nodule tissue from malignant and benign thyroid patients. Overall study findings and caveats: Compared with benign nodules, malignant thyroid tumors were reported to have significantly higher TCR beta diversity in both blood and tumor.

In the original processing: The study took CDR3 differences across clinicopathological groups and made a distant-metastasis classifier for papillary thyroid cancer from them. With MiXCR, TCRdb reprocessed the PCR reads. The V and J calls shown here were made by TCRdb, not taken from the authors' results. The top ten hold 3% of the sample, which has some 54,000 clones, approximately 15% seen once. J lost 0 bases, V lost 6 bases, and 8 bases had no gene match. The CDR3 contains 16 residues. CDR1 and CDR2 from the germline V gene are SNHLY and FYNNEI. None of the patients had undergone any treatment ahead of thyroid surgery.

The sample comprised blood. This rearrangement joins TRBV2 to TRBJ2-1; TRBD2 matches 7 bases. The origin of this receptor is a female donor with papillary thyroid cancer or a benign thyroid nodule (not recorded which). Some clones in this sample may be carry-over from other donors' samples. Here the CDR3 reads CASRTSSGASYNEQFF. The CDR3 DNA reads TGTGCCAGCAGGACATCTAGCGGAGCCTCCTACAATGAGCAGTTCTTC.